These 10 T cell receptor beta chains share one sample of origin, sequenced in a study of shared clonotypes between healthy human individuals. The protocol was immunoSEQ multiplex PCR, while the TCRdb copy is restricted to in-frame clones and leaves out a portion. The sample has about 2,100,000 clones; approximately 94% are singletons. CD45RO-negative, CCR7-positively selected cells formed the naive CD8 fraction, excluding terminally differentiated effector memory CD45RA+ cells. Sample: naive CD8+ T cells from PBMCs. These TCRs come from a man younger than 30 in good health. Some clones in this sample may be carry-over from other donors' samples.

The chain combines TRBV4-3 with TRBJ1-2; the match to TRBD1 covers 8 bases. The germline V gene has CDR1 LGHNA and CDR2 YSLEER. This CDR3 is 15 amino acids long. The V segment lost 4 bases and the J segment 3 bases; nucleotides outside the gene matches: 7. The CDR3 loop reads CASSLGQGLYYGYTF. CDR3 nucleotide sequence: TGCGCCAGCAGCCTAGGACAGGGACTATACTATGGCTACACCTTC.

This clone has only one observation. This likely came from a read error, as a far larger clone is one base away. V usage is TRBV7-8 and J usage is TRBJ1-1; D might be TRBD1 (5 bases). The CDR3 extends over 13 amino acids. The V end was cut by 5 bases, the J end by 1 base, with 8 bases between. Germline V gene lookup returns CDR1 SGHVS and CDR2 FQNEAQ. The CDR3 DNA reads as TGTGCCAGCAGCACCACAGGGAACACTGAAGCTTTCTTT. It specifies CASSTTGNTEAFF.

V usage is TRBV7-9 and J usage is TRBJ2-1; a weak D match, TRBD1 (6 bases). The V end was cut by 6 bases, the J end by 4 bases, with 13 bases between. Germline loops: CDR1 SEHNR, CDR2 FQNEAQ (reference sequence). The CDR3 consists of 14 residues. The CDR3 DNA sequence: TGTGCCAGCAGGAAAGGGGACAATTACAATGAGCAGTTCTTC. This translates into CASRKGDNYNEQFF.

The chain employs TRBV9 and TRBJ1-1; 11 nucleotides line up with TRBD1. There are 17 residues in the CDR3. Germline CDR1 reads SGDLS; CDR2 reads YYNGEE. The junction had 8 bases not matched to a gene; V was cut back by 3 bases and J by 1 base. The CDR3 DNA follows: TGTGCCAGCAGCGCGAGGACAGGGGGCGTCAAGAACACTGAAGCTTTCTTT. Amino acids: CASSARTGGVKNTEAFF.

The V call is TRBV28, the J call TRBJ2-2; 9 nucleotides line up with TRBD2. Germline loops: CDR1 MDHEN, CDR2 SYDVKM. J gave up 7 bases and V 6 bases, and 15 bases lay outside the gene matches. The CDR3 length is 17 residues. CDR3 sequence reads: CASSHYLSGRFNGELFF. CDR3 DNA sequence: TGTGCCAGCAGCCATTACCTTAGCGGGAGATTTAACGGGGAGCTGTTTTTT.

This sequence joins TRBV15 and TRBJ2-5, with 8 nucleotides matching TRBD2. The length of the CDR3 is 14 residues. Trimming took 5 bases from V and 5 from J; bases not matched to a gene: 7. Germline CDR1 is LNHNV and CDR2 is YYDKDF (reference sequence). CDR3 region: CATSLDPGGETQYF. Written as DNA, the CDR3 is TGTGCCACCAGCCTGGACCCGGGAGGGGAGACCCAGTACTTC.

This rearrangement joins TRBV4-3 to TRBJ1-2; 9 nucleotides align to TRBD1. CDR1 LGHNA and CDR2 YSLEER come from the germline V gene. Trimming cost V 0 bases and J 3 bases; bases outside gene matches: 5. CDR3 length: 16 residues. CDR3 DNA: TGCGCCAGCAGCCAAGATCAGAGGGACAGGGACTATGGCTACACCTTC. Encoded protein: CASSQDQRDRDYGYTF.

The rearrangement joins TRBV28 to TRBJ1-6; D perhaps matches TRBD1 (5 bases). With 8 bases removed from V and 10 bases from J, the gap between germline ends came to 15 bases. The CDR3 sequence is 13 residues long. Germline lookup yields CDR1 MDHEN and CDR2 SYDVKM. As DNA, the CDR3 is TGTGCCAGCTCCTCGGGGCTGGAATCACCCCTCCACTTT. It encodes CASSSGLESPLHF.

The rearrangement uses TRBV27 and TRBJ2-7, with D unresolved. V lost 2 bases and J 9 bases, leaving 14 bases between the germline ends. The germline V gene has CDR1 MNHEY and CDR2 SMNVEV (reference sequence). The CDR3 has 13 amino acids. CDR3 region: CASSLAAGLVQYF. The CDR3, as DNA: TGTGCCAGCAGTTTAGCAGCTGGGTTAGTGCAGTACTTC.

As regards this clone: The same CDR3 arises from other DNA sequences in this sample as well. CDR3 sequence: CASSLQGGYEQYF. The DNA of the CDR3 is TGTGCCAGCAGTTTACAGGGTGGATACGAGCAGTACTTC. This chain links TRBV27 with TRBJ2-7; D is possibly TRBD1 (5 bases). The CDR3 has 13 amino acids. The V end was cut by 2 bases, the J end by 4 bases, with 9 bases between. The germline V gene encodes CDR1 MNHEY and CDR2 SMNVEV (reference sequence).